Listed below are T cell receptor beta chains from one sample, sequenced in a study of shared clonotypes between healthy human individuals. This table comes from immunoSEQ multiplex PCR, and its TCRdb copy is limited to in-frame clones, with some not included. Found here are some 1 million clones, about three quarters of them singletons; the top ten hold approximately 1.5%. Sequences were obtained from memory CD4+ T cells sorted from blood. The origin of the receptors is a man between 18 and 35 years old in good health. Both conserved end residues are part of each CDR3. The D gene is left open where the match is weak. The size field is filled for only some rows; it gives once, few, many or a size class.

J	size	V	D	DNA	CDR3
TRBJ2-1	-	TRBV27	-	TGTGCCAGCCATACCCTAGGGGGGGTGAATAATGAGCAGTTCTTC	CASHTLGGVNNEQFF
TRBJ1-4	-	TRBV6-5	TRBD1	TGTGCCAGCACCCACGTCCGGGACCCCCTCAGGGGGCTGTTTTTT	CASTHVRDPLRGLFF
TRBJ2-2	-	TRBV9	TRBD2	TGTGCCAGCACCTCGACTAGCGGGGGTAACACCGGGGAGCTGTTTTTT	CASTSTSGGNTGELFF
TRBJ2-3	-	TRBV9	-	TGTGCCAGCAGCGGCGCAACAACGCAGTATTTT	CASSGATTQYF
TRBJ1-4	-	TRBV29-1	-	TGCAGCGGGTCTCTTGGCGGCGAAAAACTGTTTTTT	CSGSLGGEKLFF
TRBJ1-6	-	TRBV19	TRBD1	TGTGCCAGTAGGGACAGGGGAGGGAAAAATTCACCCCTCCACTTT	CASRDRGGKNSPLHF
TRBJ1-6	once	TRBV5-1	-	TGCGCCATAAACCCCTCGCCCTCCTATAATTCACCCCTCCACTTT	CAINPSPSYNSPLHF
TRBJ1-5	few	TRBV10-2	-	TGCGCCAGCAGTGGTGGGGTCGGTCAGCCCCAGCATTTT	CASSGGVGQPQHF
TRBJ2-7	-	TRBV5-1	TRBD2	TGCGCCAGCAGCTCGGGACTAGCTACGGGCGAGCAGTACTTC	CASSSGLATGEQYF
TRBJ2-4	few	TRBV5-6	-	TGTGCCAGCAGCGGATTCGGCGGGACTGCTATAGCCAAAAACATTCAGTACTTC	CASSGFGGTAIAKNIQYF
TRBJ1-6	-	TRBV6-6	-	TGTGCCAGCAGTTACTCGGGGGGACAACAAAATTCACCCCTCCACTTT	CASSYSGGQQNSPLHF
TRBJ1-5	once	TRBV10-2	-	TGCGCCAGCAGTGAAGAGGGGTTTAGCAATCAGCCCCAGCATTTT	CASSEEGFSNQPQHF
TRBJ2-7	-	TRBV10-3	-	TGTGCCATAGGGCCAACCTACGAGCAGTACTTC	CAIGPTYEQYF
TRBJ2-2	-	TRBV4-3	TRBD1	TGCGCCAGCAGCCAAGATCAGGGGGCCGGGGAGCTGTTTTTT	CASSQDQGAGELFF
TRBJ2-7	-	TRBV27	TRBD2	TGTGCCAGCAGTCTCCAGCGGGGGCAGACCTACGAGCAGTACTTC	CASSLQRGQTYEQYF
TRBJ2-1	-	TRBV5-1	-	TGCGCCAGCAGCTTAGCCGCGGGGTTTAATGAGCAGTTCTTC	CASSLAAGFNEQFF
TRBJ1-1	-	TRBV18	-	TGTGCCAGCTCATCCCCAGGGATCCCCCAAGCTTTCTTT	CASSSPGIPQAFF
TRBJ2-2	-	TRBV2	-	TGTGCCAGCAGTCCCGGACGGAACACCGGGGAGCTGTTTTTT	CASSPGRNTGELFF
TRBJ1-4	-	TRBV4-1	-	TGCGCCAGCAGCCCCCAGTACAGTGCAACTAATGAAAAACTGTTTTTT	CASSPQYSATNEKLFF
TRBJ1-2	-	TRBV5-1	TRBD1	TGCGCCAGCAGCCCGAGCGCAGGGGGCAATGGCTACACCTTC	CASSPSAGGNGYTF
TRBJ2-6	many	TRBV7-2	-	TGTGCCAGCAGCTACAGGGCGTCTGGGGCCAACGTCCTGACTTTC	CASSYRASGANVLTF
TRBJ1-1	-	TRBV7-9	-	TGTGCCAGCAGCTTCCTCAATTCGAACACTGAAGCTTTCTTT	CASSFLNSNTEAFF
TRBJ1-5	-	TRBV12-5	-	TGTGCTAGTGGTTTGGCAGGGAGGTTGAAGCCCCAGCATTTT	CASGLAGRLKPQHF
TRBJ1-2	few	TRBV11-1	TRBD1	TGTGCCAGCAGCCCGGACAGGGGAATGAACTATGGCTACACCTTC	CASSPDRGMNYGYTF
TRBJ2-2	few	TRBV30	-	TGTGCCTGGATCCGAGCCCAGGGAACCGGGGAGCTGTTTTTT	CAWIRAQGTGELFF
TRBJ1-5	-	TRBV10-2	TRBD1	TGCGCCAGCAGTGACCGGGACAGGGGTTATAGCAATCAGCCCCAGCATTTT	CASSDRDRGYSNQPQHF
TRBJ1-3	many	TRBV19	-	TGTGCCAGTAGTCCAGACAGCTCTGGAAACACCATATATTTT	CASSPDSSGNTIYF
TRBJ2-7	-	TRBV5-1	-	TGCGCCAGCAGCCCAACAGAACGCTACGAGCAGTACTTC	CASSPTERYEQYF
TRBJ2-7	-	TRBV7-2	TRBD2	TGTGCCAGCAGCCCCGGGTCTAGCGGGGTCAACGAGCAGTACTTC	CASSPGSSGVNEQYF
TRBJ1-5	-	TRBV30	-	TGTGCCTGGAGTGGGGATAGCAATCAGCCCCAGCATTTT	CAWSGDSNQPQHF
TRBJ1-1	few	TRBV5-1	-	TGCGCCAGCAGCTTGGAGGGGGTGAACACTGAAGCTTTCTTT	CASSLEGVNTEAFF
TRBJ1-5	-	TRBV5-6	-	TGTGCCAGCAGCTTTGGACAGAATAGCAATCAGCCCCAGCATTTT	CASSFGQNSNQPQHF
TRBJ2-7	-	TRBV7-2	-	TGTGCCAGCAGCGTCGCCGACGTAACCGCCTACGAGCAGTACTTC	CASSVADVTAYEQYF
TRBJ2-1	-	TRBV5-1	-	TGCGCCAGCAGCTCACAGGGAAACCTCTTCAATGAGCAGTTCTTC	CASSSQGNLFNEQFF
TRBJ2-5	-	TRBV2	-	TGTGCCAGCGAGCCGACCCGAAACGGGGAGACCCAGTACTTC	CASEPTRNGETQYF
TRBJ2-1	-	TRBV11-2	TRBD2	TGTGCCAGCACCGCCGGGACTAGCTTCCATGAGCAGTTCTTC	CASTAGTSFHEQFF
TRBJ2-7	-	TRBV27	-	TGTGCCAGCAGTCGTTTCTCGCTAGCGCCCACCTACGAGCAGTACTTC	CASSRFSLAPTYEQYF
TRBJ1-3	-	TRBV15	-	TGTGCCACCAGCAGAGAGGGAAGGGCCGGGGGAAACACCATATATTTT	CATSREGRAGGNTIYF
TRBJ2-7	-	TRBV6-5	TRBD2	TGTGCCAGCAGGGAGCGACTAGCCGGCGAGCAGTACTTC	CASRERLAGEQYF
TRBJ1-4	-	TRBV6-5	-	TGTGCCAGCAGTTCCCCGTGGAGGGATAGAGAAAAACTGTTTTTT	CASSSPWRDREKLFF
TRBJ2-1	-	TRBV6-1	TRBD1	TGTGCCAGCGGGAAAGGGACAGGGGAAAACAATGAGCAGTTCTTC	CASGKGTGENNEQFF
TRBJ2-1	-	TRBV7-2	-	TGTGCCAGCAGCTTATACGTAAATGAGCAGTTCTTC	CASSLYVNEQFF
TRBJ1-1	-	TRBV15	TRBD1	TGTGCCACCAGCAGAGGACAGGGGTGGAACACTGAAGCTTTCTTT	CATSRGQGWNTEAFF
TRBJ1-1	-	TRBV12-5	-	TGTGCTAGTGGTTTGGACAACACTGAAGCTTTCTTT	CASGLDNTEAFF
TRBJ1-6	-	TRBV19	-	TGTGCCAGTAGTACGTGGGAGGTCTCACCCCTCCACTTT	CASSTWEVSPLHF
TRBJ1-6	-	TRBV5-5	TRBD1	TGTGCCAGCAGCTTGACAGGGGTAAATTCACCCCTCCACTTT	CASSLTGVNSPLHF
TRBJ1-2	few	TRBV6-6	TRBD1	TGTGCCAGCAGTCTACCGACAGGGGGCAATGGCTACACCTTC	CASSLPTGGNGYTF
TRBJ2-3	-	TRBV7-9	-	TGTGCCAGCAGCCCGGGACTCAGCACAGATACGCAGTATTTT	CASSPGLSTDTQYF